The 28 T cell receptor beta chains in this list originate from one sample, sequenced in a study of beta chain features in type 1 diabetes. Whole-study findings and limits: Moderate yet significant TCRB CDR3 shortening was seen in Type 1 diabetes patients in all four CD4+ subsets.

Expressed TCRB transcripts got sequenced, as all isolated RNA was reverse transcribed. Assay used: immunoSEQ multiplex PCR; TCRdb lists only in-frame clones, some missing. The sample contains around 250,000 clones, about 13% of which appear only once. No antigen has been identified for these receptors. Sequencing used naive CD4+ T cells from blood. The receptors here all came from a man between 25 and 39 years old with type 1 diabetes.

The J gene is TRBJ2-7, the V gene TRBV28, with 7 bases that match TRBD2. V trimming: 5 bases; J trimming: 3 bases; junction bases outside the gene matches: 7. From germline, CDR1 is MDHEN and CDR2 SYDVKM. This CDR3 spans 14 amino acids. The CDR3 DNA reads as TGTGCCAGCAGTGTGAGCGGGGCGAGCTACGAGCAGTACTTC. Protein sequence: CASSVSGASYEQYF.

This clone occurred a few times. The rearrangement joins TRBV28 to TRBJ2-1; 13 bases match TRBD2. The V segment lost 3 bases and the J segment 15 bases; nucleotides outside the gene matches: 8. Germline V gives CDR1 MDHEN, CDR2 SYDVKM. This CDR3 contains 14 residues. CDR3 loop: CASSLIGLAGARFF. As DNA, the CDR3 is TGTGCCAGCAGTTTGATAGGACTAGCGGGAGCGCGGTTCTTC.

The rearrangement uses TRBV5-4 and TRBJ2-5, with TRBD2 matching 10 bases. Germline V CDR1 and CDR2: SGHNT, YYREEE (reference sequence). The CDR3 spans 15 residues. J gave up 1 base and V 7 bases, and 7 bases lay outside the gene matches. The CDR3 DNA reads TGTGCCAGCTCCTCTAGCGGGAGTCCCCAAGAGACCCAGTACTTC. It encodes CASSSSGSPQETQYF.

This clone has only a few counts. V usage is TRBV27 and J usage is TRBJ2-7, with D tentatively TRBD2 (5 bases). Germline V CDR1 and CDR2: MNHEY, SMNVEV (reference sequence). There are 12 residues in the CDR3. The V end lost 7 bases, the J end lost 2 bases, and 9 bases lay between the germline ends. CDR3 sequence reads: CASIGETYEQYF. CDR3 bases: TGTGCCAGCATCGGGGAAACCTACGAGCAGTACTTC.

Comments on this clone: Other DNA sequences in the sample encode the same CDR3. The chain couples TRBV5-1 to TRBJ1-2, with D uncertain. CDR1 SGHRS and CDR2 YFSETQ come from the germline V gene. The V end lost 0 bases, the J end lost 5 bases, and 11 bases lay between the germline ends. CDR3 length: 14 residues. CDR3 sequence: CASSLDTGAYGYTF. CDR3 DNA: TGCGCCAGCAGCTTGGATACGGGAGCTTATGGCTACACCTTC.

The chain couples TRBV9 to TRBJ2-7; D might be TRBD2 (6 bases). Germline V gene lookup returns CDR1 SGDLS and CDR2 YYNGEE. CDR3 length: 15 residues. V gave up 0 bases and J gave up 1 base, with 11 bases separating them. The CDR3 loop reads CASSVELASSYEQYF. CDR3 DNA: TGTGCCAGCAGCGTAGAGCTAGCGTCTTCCTACGAGCAGTACTTC. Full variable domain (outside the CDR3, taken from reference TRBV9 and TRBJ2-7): DSGVTQTPKHLITATGQRVTLRCSPRSGDLSVYWYQQSLDQGLQFLIQYYNGEERAKGNILERFSAQQFPDLHSELNLSSLELGDSALYFCASSVELASSYEQYFGPGTRLTVT.

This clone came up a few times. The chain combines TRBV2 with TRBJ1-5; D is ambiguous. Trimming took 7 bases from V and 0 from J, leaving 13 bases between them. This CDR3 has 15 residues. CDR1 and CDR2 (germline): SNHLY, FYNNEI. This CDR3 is CASTAGGYSNQPQHF. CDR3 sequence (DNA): TGTGCCAGCACGGCAGGAGGATATAGCAATCAGCCCCAGCATTTT. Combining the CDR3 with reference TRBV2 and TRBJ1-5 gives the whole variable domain EPEVTQTPSHQVTQMGQEVILRCVPISNHLYFYWYRQILGQKVEFLVSFYNNEISEKSEIFDDQFSVERPDGSNFTLKIRSTKLEDSAMYFCASTAGGYSNQPQHFGDGTRLSIL.

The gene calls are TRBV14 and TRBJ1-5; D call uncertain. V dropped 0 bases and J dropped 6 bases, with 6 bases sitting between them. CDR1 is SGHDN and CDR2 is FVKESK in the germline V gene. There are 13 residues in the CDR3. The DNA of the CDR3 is TGTGCCAGCAGCCAAGATTTCGTTCAGCCCCAGCATTTT. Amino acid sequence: CASSQDFVQPQHF.

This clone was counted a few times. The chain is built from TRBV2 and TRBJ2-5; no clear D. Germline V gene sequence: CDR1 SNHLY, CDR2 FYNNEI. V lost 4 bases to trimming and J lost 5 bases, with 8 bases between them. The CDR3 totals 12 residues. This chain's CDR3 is CASSGTRETQYF. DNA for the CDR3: TGTGCCAGCAGTGGAACCAGGGAGACCCAGTACTTC.

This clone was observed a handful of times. CDR3 DNA sequence: TGTGCCAGCATCTCCCCAGGGCCCCGTGGCTCCTACGAGCAGTACTTC. Protein product: CASISPGPRGSYEQYF. The rearrangement links TRBV28 to TRBJ2-7; maybe TRBD1 (5 bases). The germline V gene has CDR1 MDHEN and CDR2 SYDVKM. This CDR3 has 16 residues. The ends were cut back, 7 bases at V and 0 bases at J, with 19 bases in the middle.

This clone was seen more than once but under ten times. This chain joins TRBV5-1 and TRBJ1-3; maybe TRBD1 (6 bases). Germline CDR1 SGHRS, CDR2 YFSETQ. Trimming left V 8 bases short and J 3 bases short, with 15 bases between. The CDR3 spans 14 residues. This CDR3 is CASAPGQSGNTIYF. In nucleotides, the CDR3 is TGCGCCAGTGCACCGGGACAAAGTGGAAACACCATATATTTT.

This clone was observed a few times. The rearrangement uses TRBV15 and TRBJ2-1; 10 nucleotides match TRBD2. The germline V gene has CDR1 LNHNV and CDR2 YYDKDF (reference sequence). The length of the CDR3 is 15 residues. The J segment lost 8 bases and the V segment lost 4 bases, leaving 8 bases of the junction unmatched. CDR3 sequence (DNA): TGTGCCACCAGCATAGGGCTAGCGGGAGAGGATGAGCAGTTCTTC. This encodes CATSIGLAGEDEQFF.

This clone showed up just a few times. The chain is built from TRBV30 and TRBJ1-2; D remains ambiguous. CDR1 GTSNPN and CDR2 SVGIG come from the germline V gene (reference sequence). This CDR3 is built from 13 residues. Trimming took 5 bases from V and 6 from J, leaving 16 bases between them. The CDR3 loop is CAWAPRGTNGYTF. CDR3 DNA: TGTGCCTGGGCCCCTCGGGGAACCAATGGCTACACCTTC.

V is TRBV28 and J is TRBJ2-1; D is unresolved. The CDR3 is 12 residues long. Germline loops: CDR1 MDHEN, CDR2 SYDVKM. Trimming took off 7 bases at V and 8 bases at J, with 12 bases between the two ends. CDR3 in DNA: TGTGCCAGCATGGCCCGGAGAGATGAGCAGTTCTTC. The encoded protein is CASMARRDEQFF. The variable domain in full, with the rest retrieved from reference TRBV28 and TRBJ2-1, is DVKVTQSSRYLVKRTGEKVFLECVQDMDHENMFWYRQDPGLGLRLIYFSYDVKMKEKGDIPEGYSVSREKKERFSLILESASTNQTSMYLCASMARRDEQFFGPGTRLTVL.

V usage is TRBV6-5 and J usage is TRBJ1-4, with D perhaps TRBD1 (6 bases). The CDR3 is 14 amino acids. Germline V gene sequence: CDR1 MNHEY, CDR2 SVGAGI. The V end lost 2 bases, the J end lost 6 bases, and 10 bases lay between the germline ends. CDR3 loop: CASSYTGSHEKLFF. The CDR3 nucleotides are TGTGCCAGCAGTTACACAGGGTCGCATGAAAAACTGTTTTTT.

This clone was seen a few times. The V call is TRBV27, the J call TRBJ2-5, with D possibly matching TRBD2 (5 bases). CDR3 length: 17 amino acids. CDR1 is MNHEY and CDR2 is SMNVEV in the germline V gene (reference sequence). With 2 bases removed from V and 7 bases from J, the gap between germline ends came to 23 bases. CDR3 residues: CASSLEGGYADHMTQYF. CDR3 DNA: TGTGCCAGCAGTTTAGAGGGCGGGTATGCCGACCACATGACCCAGTACTTC.

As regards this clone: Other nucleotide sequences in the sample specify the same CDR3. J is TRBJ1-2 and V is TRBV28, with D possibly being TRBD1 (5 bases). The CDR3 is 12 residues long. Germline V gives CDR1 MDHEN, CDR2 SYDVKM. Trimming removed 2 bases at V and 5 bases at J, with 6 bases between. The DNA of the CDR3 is TGTGCCAGCAGTTTACAGGGATATGGCTACACCTTC. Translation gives CASSLQGYGYTF.

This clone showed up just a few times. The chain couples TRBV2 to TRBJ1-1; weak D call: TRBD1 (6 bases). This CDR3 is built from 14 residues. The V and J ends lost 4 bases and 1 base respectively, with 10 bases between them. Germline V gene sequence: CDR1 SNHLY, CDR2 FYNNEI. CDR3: CASSVLTGNTEAFF. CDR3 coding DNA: TGTGCCAGCAGTGTATTGACAGGGAACACTGAAGCTTTCTTT.

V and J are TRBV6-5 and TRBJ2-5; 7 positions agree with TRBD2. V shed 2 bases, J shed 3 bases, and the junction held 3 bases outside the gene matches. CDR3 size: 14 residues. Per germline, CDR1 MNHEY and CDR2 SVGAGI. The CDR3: CASSYQAGEETQYF. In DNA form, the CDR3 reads TGTGCCAGCAGTTACCAGGCGGGAGAAGAGACCCAGTACTTC.

The CDR3 reads CSIAATYEQYF. The CDR3 DNA reads as TGCAGCATAGCGGCTACCTACGAGCAGTACTTC. The rearrangement joins TRBV20-1 to TRBJ2-7; D might be TRBD2 (6 bases). The CDR3 length is 11 residues. CDR1 is DFQATT and CDR2 is SNEGSKA in the germline V gene (reference sequence).

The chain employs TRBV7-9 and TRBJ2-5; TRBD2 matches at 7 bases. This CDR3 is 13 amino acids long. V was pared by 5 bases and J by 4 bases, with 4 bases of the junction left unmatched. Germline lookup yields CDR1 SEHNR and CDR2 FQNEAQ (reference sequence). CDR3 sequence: CASSAGVTETQYF. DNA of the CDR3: TGTGCCAGCAGCGCGGGAGTAACAGAGACCCAGTACTTC.

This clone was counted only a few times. The CDR3 nucleotides read TGCAGCGTTGAAATCCAGGGGCGGAATGAGCAGTTCTTC. It codes for CSVEIQGRNEQFF. The genes are TRBV29-1 and TRBJ2-1; D possibly corresponds to TRBD1 (6 bases). Between the trimmed V and J ends, which lost 2 bases and 7 bases, there was a span of 12 bases. CDR1 and CDR2 (germline): SQVTM, ANQGSEA. The CDR3 is 13 amino acids.

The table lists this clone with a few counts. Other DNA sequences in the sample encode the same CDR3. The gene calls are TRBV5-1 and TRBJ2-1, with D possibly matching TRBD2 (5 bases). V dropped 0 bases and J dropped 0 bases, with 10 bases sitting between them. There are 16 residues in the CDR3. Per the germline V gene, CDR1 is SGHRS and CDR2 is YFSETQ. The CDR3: CASSLAPGSSYNEQFF. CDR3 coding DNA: TGCGCCAGCAGCTTGGCGCCGGGGAGCTCCTACAATGAGCAGTTCTTC.

The CDR3 loop is CASSLASSQRETQYF. In DNA form, the CDR3 reads TGCGCCAGCAGCTTGGCTAGCAGTCAAAGAGAGACCCAGTACTTC. This chain uses TRBV5-1 with TRBJ2-5, with D possibly matching TRBD2 (5 bases). Germline CDR1 is SGHRS and CDR2 is YFSETQ. This CDR3 comprises 15 residues. Trimming pared 0 bases from V and 4 bases from J, leaving 13 bases between. Using reference TRBV5-1 and TRBJ2-5 for the parts outside the CDR3, the full variable domain is KAGVTQTPRYLIKTRGQQVTLSCSPISGHRSVSWYQQTPGQGLQFLFEYFSETQRNKGNFPGRFSGRQFSNSRSEMNVSTLELGDSALYLCASSLASSQRETQYFGPGTRLLVL.

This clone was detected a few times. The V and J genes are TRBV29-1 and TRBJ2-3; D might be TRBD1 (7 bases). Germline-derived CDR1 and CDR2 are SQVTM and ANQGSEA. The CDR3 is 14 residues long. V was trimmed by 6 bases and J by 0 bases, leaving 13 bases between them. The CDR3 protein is CSVSRGVSTDTQYF. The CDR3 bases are TGCAGCGTCTCCAGGGGGGTTAGCACAGATACGCAGTATTTT.

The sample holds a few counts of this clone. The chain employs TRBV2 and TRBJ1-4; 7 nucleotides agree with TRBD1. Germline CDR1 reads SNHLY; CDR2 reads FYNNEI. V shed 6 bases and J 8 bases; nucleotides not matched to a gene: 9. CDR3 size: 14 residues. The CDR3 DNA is TGTGCCAGCAGCGCGGACAGGAGGGGAGAAAAACTGTTTTTT. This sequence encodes CASSADRRGEKLFF.

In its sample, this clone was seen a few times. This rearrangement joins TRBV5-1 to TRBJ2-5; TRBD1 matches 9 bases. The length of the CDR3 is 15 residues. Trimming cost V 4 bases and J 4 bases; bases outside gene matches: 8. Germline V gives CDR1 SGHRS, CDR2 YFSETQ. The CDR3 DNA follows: TGCGCCAGCAGCCGCAGGGGGACAGGGTCAGAGACCCAGTACTTC. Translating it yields CASSRRGTGSETQYF. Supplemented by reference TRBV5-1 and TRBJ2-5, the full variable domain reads KAGVTQTPRYLIKTRGQQVTLSCSPISGHRSVSWYQQTPGQGLQFLFEYFSETQRNKGNFPGRFSGRQFSNSRSEMNVSTLELGDSALYLCASSRRGTGSETQYFGPGTRLLVL.

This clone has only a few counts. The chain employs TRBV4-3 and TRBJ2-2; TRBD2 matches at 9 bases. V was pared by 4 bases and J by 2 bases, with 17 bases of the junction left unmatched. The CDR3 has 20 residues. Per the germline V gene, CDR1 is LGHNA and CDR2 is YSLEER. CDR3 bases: TGCGCCAGCAGCCTAGCCCCGTCGAGCGGGAGGTACCTTAACACCGGGGAGCTGTTTTTT. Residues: CASSLAPSSGRYLNTGELFF.